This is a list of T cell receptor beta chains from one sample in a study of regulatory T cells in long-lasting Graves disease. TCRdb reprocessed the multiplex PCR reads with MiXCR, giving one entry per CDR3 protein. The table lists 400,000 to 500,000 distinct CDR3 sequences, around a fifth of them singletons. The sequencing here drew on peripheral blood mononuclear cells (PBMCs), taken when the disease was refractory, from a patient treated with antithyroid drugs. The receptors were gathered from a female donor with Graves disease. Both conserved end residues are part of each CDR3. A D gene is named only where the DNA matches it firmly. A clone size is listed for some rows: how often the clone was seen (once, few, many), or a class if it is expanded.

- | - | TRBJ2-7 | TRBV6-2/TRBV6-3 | TGTGCCAGCAGTTTACCCCAGTCCTACGAGCAGTACTTC | CASSLPQSYEQYF
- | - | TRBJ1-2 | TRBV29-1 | TGCAGCGTTGGTCATAAGCTGAACTATGGCTACACCTTC | CSVGHKLNYGYTF
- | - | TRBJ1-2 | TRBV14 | TGTGCCAGCAGGGTGATCTATGGCTACACCTTC | CASRVIYGYTF
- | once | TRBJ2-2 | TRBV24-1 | TGTGCCACCACAGGGACGGGGAACACCGGGGAGCTGTTTTTT | CATTGTGNTGELFF
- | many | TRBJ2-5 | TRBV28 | TGTGCCAGCAGTTTATCGGGTTGGGATGGCCAAGAGACCCAGTACTTC | CASSLSGWDGQETQYF
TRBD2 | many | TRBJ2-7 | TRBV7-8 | TGTGCCAGCAGCTTAGCGGCTAGCGGGAGGGACTCCTACGAGCAGTACTTC | CASSLAASGRDSYEQYF
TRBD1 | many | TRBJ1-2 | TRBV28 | TGTGCCAGCAGAACCACAGGGGGCTCCGTTAACTATGGCTACACCTTC | CASRTTGGSVNYGYTF
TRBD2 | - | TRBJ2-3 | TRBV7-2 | TGTGCCAGCAGCTTAGTAGGACTAGCCCCAGATACGCAGTATTTT | CASSLVGLAPDTQYF
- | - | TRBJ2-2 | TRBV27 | TGTGCCAGCAGTTCCACCCAACGCGCAGGGGTCAACACCGGGGAGCCGTTTTTT | CASSSTQRAGVNTGEPFF
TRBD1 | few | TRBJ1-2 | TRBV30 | TGTGCCTGGAGTCTGACAGGGCTTGGCTACACCTTC | CAWSLTGLGYTF
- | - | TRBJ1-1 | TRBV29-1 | TGCAGCGTTCCCCTGACAGGCTCAGTCGAAGCTTTCTTT | CSVPLTGSVEAFF
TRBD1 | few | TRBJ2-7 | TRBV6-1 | TGTGCCAGCACCCGCCGGACAGGGGGAGACGAGCAGTACTTC | CASTRRTGGDEQYF
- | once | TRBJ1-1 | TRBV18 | TGTGCCAGCTCACCGGGACACTTGATGAACACTGAAGCTTTCTTT | CASSPGHLMNTEAFF
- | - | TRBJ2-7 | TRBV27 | TGTGCCAGCGCACCCGGCCCTGGGGGGGCAAACTACGAGCAGTACTTC | CASAPGPGGANYEQYF
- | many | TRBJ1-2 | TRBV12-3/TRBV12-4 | TGTGCCAGCAGTTCCACCTCGGGCAGCTATGGCTACACCTTC | CASSSTSGSYGYTF
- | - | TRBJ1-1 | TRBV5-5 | TGTGCCAGCAGCTTGGAACCCCCGCGTGACACTGAAGCTTTCTTT | CASSLEPPRDTEAFF
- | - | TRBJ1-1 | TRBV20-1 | TGCAGTGCTAGTACCGAAGCCTCGGCAGTGGGTTCGGTTGAAGCTTTCTTT | CSASTEASAVGSVEAFF
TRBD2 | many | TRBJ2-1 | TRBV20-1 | TGCAGTGCTAGAGATATGGGACTAGCGGGGCAATATGAGCAGTTCTTC | CSARDMGLAGQYEQFF
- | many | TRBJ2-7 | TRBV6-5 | TGTGCCAGCAGTTACGCGGGACACGGATCCTACGAGCAGTACTTC | CASSYAGHGSYEQYF
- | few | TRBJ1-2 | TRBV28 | TGTGCCAGCAGTTTAGTTTCGGGAGATAGCTATGGCTACACCTTC | CASSLVSGDSYGYTF
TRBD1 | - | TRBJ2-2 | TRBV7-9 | TGTGCCAGCAGCTCGTCACCGGGACAGGAGAACACCGGGGAGCTGTTTTTT | CASSSSPGQENTGELFF
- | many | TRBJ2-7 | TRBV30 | TGTGCCTGGAGTGTAGGGGGTTCGGGCGAGCAGTACTTC | CAWSVGGSGEQYF
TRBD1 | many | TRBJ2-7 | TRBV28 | TGTGCCAGCAGCTCGGACAGGGGGCCTTACGAGCAGTACTTC | CASSSDRGPYEQYF
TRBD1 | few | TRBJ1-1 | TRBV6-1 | TGTGCCAGCAGCAGTTTAGGGACAGCCTACACTGAAGCTTTCTTT | CASSSLGTAYTEAFF
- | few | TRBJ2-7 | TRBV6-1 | TGTGCCAGCAGTACGGCGGGACAGTCCTACGAGCAGTACTTC | CASSTAGQSYEQYF
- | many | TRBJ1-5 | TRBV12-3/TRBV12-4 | TGTGCCAGCAGTTTGAGTCAGGGTGGCAATCAGCCCCAGCATTTT | CASSLSQGGNQPQHF
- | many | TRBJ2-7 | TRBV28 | TGTGCCAGCAGTTTTAACGATAAGAGATACGAGCAGTACTTC | CASSFNDKRYEQYF
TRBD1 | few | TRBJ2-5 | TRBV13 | TGTGCCAGCAGCCATAACAGGGGGGCAGAGACCCAGTACTTC | CASSHNRGAETQYF
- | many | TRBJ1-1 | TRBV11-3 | TGTGCCAGCAGCACCAACGGGGGGGGCACTGAAGCTTTCTTT | CASSTNGGGTEAFF
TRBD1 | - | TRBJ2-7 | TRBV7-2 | TGTGCCAGCAGCTCAGGACAGGGGGCAGGTCTCTACGAGCAGTACTTC | CASSSGQGAGLYEQYF
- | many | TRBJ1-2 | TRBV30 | TGTGCCTGGGCTCGACAGTATGGCTACACCTTC | CAWARQYGYTF
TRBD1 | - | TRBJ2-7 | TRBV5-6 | TGTGCCAGCAGCTTTGGGGGACAGGGGCACTACGAGCAGTACTTC | CASSFGGQGHYEQYF
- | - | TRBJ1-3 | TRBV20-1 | TGCAGTGCTAGAGATCTAGATGGCACCATATATTTT | CSARDLDGTIYF